The rows below give T cell receptor beta chains drawn from one sample of a study of T cell repertoires in cytomegalovirus infection. These TCRs are of unknown antigen specificity. TCRdb redid the calling of the reads with MiXCR, one entry per CDR3 protein. This sample carries about 330,000 distinct CDR3 sequences, about 34% of them seen once, and the ten largest clones take about 13%. Material: cultured PBMCs, obtained from culture after CMV antigen stimulation. The receptor set was obtained from a human donor in good health (CMV status not recorded). Some clones in this sample may be carry-over from other donors' samples. The CDR3 runs from the conserved cysteine through the conserved F or W. Each record gives: J gene, D gene, clone size, V gene, CDR3 length, CDR3 DNA, CDR3 protein. The D gene is left open where the match is weak. Clone size, where shown, is once, few, many, or a class for clones that have expanded.

>TRBJ2-3|TRBD2|many|TRBV7-2|17
TGTGCCAGCAGCTTCCACTGGACTAGCGGGAGTGGGGATACGCAGTATTTT
CASSFHWTSGSGDTQYF
>TRBJ1-1|.|.|TRBV7-2|13
TGTGCCAGCAGCTTACAGGTTCACACTGAAGCTTTCTTT
CASSLQVHTEAFF
>TRBJ2-1|.|.|TRBV12-5|15
TGTGCTAGTGGTTTGGTAAGAGTACAGGCCAATGAGCAGTTCTTC
CASGLVRVQANEQFF
>TRBJ1-2|.|few|TRBV28|12
TGTGCCTCTCAAGGGCAGGGTAGTGGCTACACCTTC
CASQGQGSGYTF
>TRBJ1-2|.|.|TRBV4-1|13
TGCGCCAGCAGCCAAGAGGGGGGGTATGGCTACACCTTC
CASSQEGGYGYTF
>TRBJ2-7|.|few|TRBV5-1|14
TGCGCCAGCAGCTTGTACAGAAACTCCTACGAGCAGTACTTC
CASSLYRNSYEQYF
>TRBJ1-4|.|many|TRBV7-2|15
TGTGCCAGCAGCGGCGGCCCGGCAACTAATGAAAAACTGTTTTTT
CASSGGPATNEKLFF
>TRBJ2-1|.|.|TRBV7-9|13
TGTGCCAGCAGCTTTGCACGGAGTAATGAGCAGTTCTTC
CASSFARSNEQFF
>TRBJ2-3|TRBD2|.|TRBV5-4|15
TGTGCCAGCAGCTCGGTAGCGGGTCTCACAGATACGCAGTATTTT
CASSSVAGLTDTQYF
>TRBJ1-2|.|.|TRBV6-5|11
TGTGCCAGCAGGTGGAACTATGGCTACACCTTC
CASRWNYGYTF
>TRBJ2-6|.|many|TRBV7-2|18
TGTGCCAGCAGCTTAGCGGGCAGGGGTTCGGCTGGGGCCAACGTCCTGACTTTC
CASSLAGRGSAGANVLTF
>TRBJ2-5|TRBD1|.|TRBV28|15
TGTGCCAGCAGCCTGGGACAGGGGGGAGCAGAGACCCAGTACTTC
CASSLGQGGAETQYF
>TRBJ1-2|.|many|TRBV19|14
TGTGCCAGTAGTATAACAGGGTACGTCTATGGCTACACCTTC
CASSITGYVYGYTF
>TRBJ2-1|.|.|TRBV28|15
TGTGCCAGCAGAAACCCTACCGGACACTACAATGAGCAGTTCTTC
CASRNPTGHYNEQFF
>TRBJ2-5|.|.|TRBV7-6|14
TGTGCCAGCAGCTTTTCTGAGAATCAAGAGACCCAGTACTTC
CASSFSENQETQYF
>TRBJ1-2|.|few|TRBV12-3/TRBV12-4|15
TGTGCCAGCAGTTTTGGGGACGGTGCTAACTATGGCTACACCTTC
CASSFGDGANYGYTF
>TRBJ2-7|TRBD1|.|TRBV7-2|16
TGTGCCAGCAGCTTAAACCGGGACAGGTTCACCTACGAGCAGTACTTC
CASSLNRDRFTYEQYF
>TRBJ1-3|.|.|TRBV7-8|14
TGTGCCAGCAGCTTCTCCAGGGCTGGAAACACCATATATTTT
CASSFSRAGNTIYF
>TRBJ2-7|TRBD2|.|TRBV2|17
TGTGCCAGCACTGGCGGGAGGGCCCTCAATAATGCCTACGAGCAGTACTTC
CASTGGRALNNAYEQYF
>TRBJ2-3|TRBD2|.|TRBV19|15
TGTGCCAGTAGGCAAGCGGGAGTTCGGAGAGATACGCAGTATTTT
CASRQAGVRRDTQYF
>TRBJ1-2|TRBD1|.|TRBV2|14
TGTGCCAGCAGGGGGACAGGGGGCATCCATGGCTACACCTTC
CASRGTGGIHGYTF
>TRBJ2-3|TRBD2|few|TRBV30|14
TGTGCCTGGAGCCTAGCGGATAGCACAGATACGCAGTATTTT
CAWSLADSTDTQYF
>TRBJ2-5|TRBD2|.|TRBV27|16
TGTGCCAGCAGTTTATCGATAGCGGGAGCGGGTGAGACCCAGTACTTC
CASSLSIAGAGETQYF
>TRBJ1-1|TRBD1|.|TRBV19|15
TGTGCCAGTAGTGCCGGGACAGGGATGAACACTGAAGCTTTCTTT
CASSAGTGMNTEAFF
>TRBJ2-7|TRBD2|few|TRBV28|14
TGTGCCAGCAGTTCCTCCGGGACTAGTAGTGAGCAGTACTTC
CASSSSGTSSEQYF
>TRBJ1-6|.|.|TRBV6-5|14
TGTGCCAGCAGTGAAGTGTCAGGGAATTCACCCCTCCACTTT
CASSEVSGNSPLHF
>TRBJ2-3|.|.|TRBV12-3/TRBV12-4|14
TGTGCCAGCAGTTTAGGGCGGTTTACAGATACGCAGTATTTT
CASSLGRFTDTQYF
>TRBJ1-1|.|.|TRBV12-3/TRBV12-4|16
TGTGCCAGCAGTTTCGGCACAGCGGGAAGGGGCACTGAAGCTTTCTTT
CASSFGTAGRGTEAFF
>TRBJ2-3|.|.|TRBV7-9|14
TGTGCCAGCAGCTCGCTGGGCGGCCCAGATACGCAGTATTTT
CASSSLGGPDTQYF